This T cell receptor (beta chain) is drawn from a study of blood T cell repertoires in COVID-19. Study overall: Sites in the United States, Italy and Spain provided acute and convalescent COVID-19 samples. T cells, B-cell-depleted T cells, or PBMCs provided the cDNA or gDNA that served as material.

Original processing notes: It was from reference gene primer amplification that nucleated cell counts were estimated. Assay used: immunoSEQ multiplex PCR; TCRdb lists only in-frame clones, some missing. The D gene and trimming were derived from the DNA, and the V and J assignments and clone size from that table. This sample yields 110,000 to 150,000 clones, of which 65% to 85% are seen a single time; 7% to 9% belongs to the top ten. Looked up from germline, CDR1 is SGHRS and CDR2 is YFSETQ. This CDR3 spans 16 amino acids. The ends were cut back, 4 bases at V and 0 bases at J, with 17 bases in the middle.

J is TRBJ2-7 and V is TRBV5-1; a weak D match, TRBD1 (5 bases). Sequenced material: peripheral blood. The TCR was taken from a man in his fifties with active or convalescent COVID-19. The CDR3 spells CASSLRSGPSSYEQYF. The CDR3, as DNA: TGCGCCAGCAGCCTGAGATCAGGGCCGAGCTCCTACGAGCAGTACTTC.